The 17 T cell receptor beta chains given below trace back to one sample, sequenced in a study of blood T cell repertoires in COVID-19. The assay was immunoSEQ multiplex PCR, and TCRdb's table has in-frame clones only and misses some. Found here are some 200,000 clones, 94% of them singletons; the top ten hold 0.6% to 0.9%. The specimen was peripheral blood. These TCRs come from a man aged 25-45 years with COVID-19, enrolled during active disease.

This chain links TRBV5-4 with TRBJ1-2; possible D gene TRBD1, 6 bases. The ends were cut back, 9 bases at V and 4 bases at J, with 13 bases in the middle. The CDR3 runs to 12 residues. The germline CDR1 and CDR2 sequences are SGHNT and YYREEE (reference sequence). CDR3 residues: CATKGGGYGYTF. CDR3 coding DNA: TGTGCCACCAAAGGGGGTGGCTATGGCTACACCTTC. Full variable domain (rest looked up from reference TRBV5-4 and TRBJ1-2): ETGVTQSPTHLIKTRGQQVTLRCSSQSGHNTVSWYQQALGQGPQFIFQYYREEENGRGNFPPRFSGLQFPNYSSELNVNALELDDSALYLCATKGGGYGYTFGSGTRLTVV.

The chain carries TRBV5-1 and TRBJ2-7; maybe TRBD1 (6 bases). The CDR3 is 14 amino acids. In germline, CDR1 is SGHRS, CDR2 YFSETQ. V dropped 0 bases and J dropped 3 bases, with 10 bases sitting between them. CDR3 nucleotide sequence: TGCGCCAGCAGCTTGGCCGGGACAAACTACGAGCAGTACTTC. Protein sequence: CASSLAGTNYEQYF.

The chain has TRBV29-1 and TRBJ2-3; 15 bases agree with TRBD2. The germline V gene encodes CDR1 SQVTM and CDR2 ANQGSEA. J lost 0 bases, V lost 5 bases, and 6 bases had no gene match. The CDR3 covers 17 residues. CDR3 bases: TGCAGCGTTCTGGGACTAGCGGGGGGCCCCAGCACAGATACGCAGTATTTT. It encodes CSVLGLAGGPSTDTQYF.

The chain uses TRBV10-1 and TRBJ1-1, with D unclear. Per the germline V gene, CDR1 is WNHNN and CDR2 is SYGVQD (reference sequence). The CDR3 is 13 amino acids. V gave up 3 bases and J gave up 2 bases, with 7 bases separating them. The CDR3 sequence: CASSEQPNTEAFF. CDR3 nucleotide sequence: TGCGCCAGCAGTGAACAACCTAACACTGAAGCTTTCTTT.

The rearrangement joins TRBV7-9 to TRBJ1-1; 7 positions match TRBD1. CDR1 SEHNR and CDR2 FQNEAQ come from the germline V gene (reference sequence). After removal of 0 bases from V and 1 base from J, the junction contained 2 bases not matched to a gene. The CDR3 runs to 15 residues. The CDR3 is CASSLAGQPNTEAFF. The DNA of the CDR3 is TGTGCCAGCAGCTTAGCGGGACAGCCGAACACTGAAGCTTTCTTT.

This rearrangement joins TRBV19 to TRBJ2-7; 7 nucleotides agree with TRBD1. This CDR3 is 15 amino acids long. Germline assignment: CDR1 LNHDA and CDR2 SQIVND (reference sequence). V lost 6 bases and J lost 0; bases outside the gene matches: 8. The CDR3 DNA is TGTGCCAGTAGGAAGAGACAGGGAAGCTCCTACGAGCAGTACTTC. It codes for CASRKRQGSSYEQYF.

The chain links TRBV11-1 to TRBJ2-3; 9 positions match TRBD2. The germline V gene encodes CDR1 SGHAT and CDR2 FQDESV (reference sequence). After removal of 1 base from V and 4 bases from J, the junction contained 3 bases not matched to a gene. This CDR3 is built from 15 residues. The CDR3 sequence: CASSLEPSGADTQYF. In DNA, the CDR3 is TGTGCCAGCAGCTTAGAGCCTAGCGGGGCAGATACGCAGTATTTT.

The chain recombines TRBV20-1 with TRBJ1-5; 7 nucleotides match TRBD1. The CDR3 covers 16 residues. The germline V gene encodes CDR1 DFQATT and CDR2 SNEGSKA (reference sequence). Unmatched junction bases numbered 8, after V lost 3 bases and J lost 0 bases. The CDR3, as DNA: TGCAGTGCTAGTATCAGGGGGGAGATTAGCAATCAGCCCCAGCATTTT. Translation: CSASIRGEISNQPQHF.

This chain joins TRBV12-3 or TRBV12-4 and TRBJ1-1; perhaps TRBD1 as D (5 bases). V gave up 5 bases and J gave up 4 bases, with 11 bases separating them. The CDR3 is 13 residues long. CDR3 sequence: CASSQGHLTEAFF. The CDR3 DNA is TGTGCCAGCAGTCAAGGACACCTCACTGAAGCTTTCTTT.

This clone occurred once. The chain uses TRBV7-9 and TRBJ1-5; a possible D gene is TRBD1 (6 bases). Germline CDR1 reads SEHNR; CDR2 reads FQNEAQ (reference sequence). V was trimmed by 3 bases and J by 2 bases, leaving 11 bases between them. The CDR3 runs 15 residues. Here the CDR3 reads CASSLTGIGNQPQHF. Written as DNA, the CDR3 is TGTGCCAGCAGCTTGACAGGAATTGGCAATCAGCCCCAGCATTTT.

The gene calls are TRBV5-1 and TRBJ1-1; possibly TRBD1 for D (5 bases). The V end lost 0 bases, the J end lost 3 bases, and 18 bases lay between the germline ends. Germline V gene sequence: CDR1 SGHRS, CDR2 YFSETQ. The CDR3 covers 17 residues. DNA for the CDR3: TGCGCCAGCAGCTTGGTACGCGGCAGGGATGAGGACACTGAAGCTTTCTTT. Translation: CASSLVRGRDEDTEAFF. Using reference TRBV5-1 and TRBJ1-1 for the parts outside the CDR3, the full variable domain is KAGVTQTPRYLIKTRGQQVTLSCSPISGHRSVSWYQQTPGQGLQFLFEYFSETQRNKGNFPGRFSGRQFSNSRSEMNVSTLELGDSALYLCASSLVRGRDEDTEAFFGQGTRLTVV.

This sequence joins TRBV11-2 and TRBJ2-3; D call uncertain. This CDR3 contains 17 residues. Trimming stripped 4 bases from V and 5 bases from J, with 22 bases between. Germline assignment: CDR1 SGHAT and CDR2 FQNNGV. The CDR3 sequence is CASSSSLWASLEDTQYF. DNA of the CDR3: TGTGCCAGCAGCTCATCTCTATGGGCGAGCTTGGAAGATACGCAGTATTTT.

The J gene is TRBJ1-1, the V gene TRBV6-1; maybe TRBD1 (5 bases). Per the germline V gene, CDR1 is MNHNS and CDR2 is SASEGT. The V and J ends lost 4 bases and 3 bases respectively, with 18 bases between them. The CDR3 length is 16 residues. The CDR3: CASSVRGGLDDTEAFF. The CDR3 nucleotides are TGTGCCAGCAGTGTCCGTGGGGGACTCGACGACACTGAAGCTTTCTTT.

This CDR3 reads CASSEDNYNSPLHF. The CDR3 coding sequence is TGTGCCAGCAGTGAAGACAACTATAATTCACCCCTCCACTTT. The genes are TRBV6-4 and TRBJ1-6; D is unresolved. Trimming shortened V by 3 bases and J by 3 bases, and 6 bases separated the two germline ends. This CDR3 spans 14 amino acids. The germline V gene encodes CDR1 MRHNA and CDR2 SNTAGT.

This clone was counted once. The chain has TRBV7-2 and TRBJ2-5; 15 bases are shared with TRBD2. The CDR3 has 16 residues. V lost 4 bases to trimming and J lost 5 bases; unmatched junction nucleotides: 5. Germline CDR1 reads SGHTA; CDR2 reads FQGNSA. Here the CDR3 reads CASSSGLAGGRETQYF. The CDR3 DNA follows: TGTGCCAGCAGCTCCGGACTAGCGGGGGGGCGGGAGACCCAGTACTTC.

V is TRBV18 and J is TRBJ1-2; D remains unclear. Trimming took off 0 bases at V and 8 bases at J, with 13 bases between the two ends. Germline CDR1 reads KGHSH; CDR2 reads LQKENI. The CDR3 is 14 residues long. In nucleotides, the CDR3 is TGTGCCAGCTCACCACCGAACAGTGATGAGGGCTACACCTTC. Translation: CASSPPNSDEGYTF.

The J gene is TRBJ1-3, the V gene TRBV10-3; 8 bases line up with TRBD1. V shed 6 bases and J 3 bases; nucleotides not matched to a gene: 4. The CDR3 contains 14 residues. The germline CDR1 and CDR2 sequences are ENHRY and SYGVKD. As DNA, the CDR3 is TGTGCCATCAGCCTTACAGGGGGTGGAAACACCATATATTTT. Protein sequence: CAISLTGGGNTIYF.